Described below is a single T cell receptor (beta chain) sequence and its context. Its cognate antigen is unknown. The data are from a study of cytomegalovirus exposure and HLA in healthy donors. Study-level results: Across donors, most TCRs were seen rarely, yet some public ones were widespread.

The PCR contained 60 Vbeta and 13 Jbeta primers. TCRdb's table, derived via immunoSEQ multiplex PCR, lists solely in-frame clones and lacks some. The table has about 160,000 clones, approximately 80% seen once; the top ten hold under 2.5%. The sequence was collected from a man aged 50-60 years in good health and CMV-seropositive. The sequenced sample consisted of PBMCs.

The CDR3 loop is CASSLPGGNQPQHF. CDR3 DNA sequence: TGTGCCAGCAGCTTACCGGGGGGCAATCAGCCCCAGCATTTT. The chain joins TRBV7-8 to TRBJ1-5, with D perhaps TRBD1 (5 bases). This CDR3 spans 14 amino acids. Deletions cut 2 bases from V and 2 bases from J, with 7 bases between. CDR1 SGHVS and CDR2 FQNEAQ come from the germline V gene.